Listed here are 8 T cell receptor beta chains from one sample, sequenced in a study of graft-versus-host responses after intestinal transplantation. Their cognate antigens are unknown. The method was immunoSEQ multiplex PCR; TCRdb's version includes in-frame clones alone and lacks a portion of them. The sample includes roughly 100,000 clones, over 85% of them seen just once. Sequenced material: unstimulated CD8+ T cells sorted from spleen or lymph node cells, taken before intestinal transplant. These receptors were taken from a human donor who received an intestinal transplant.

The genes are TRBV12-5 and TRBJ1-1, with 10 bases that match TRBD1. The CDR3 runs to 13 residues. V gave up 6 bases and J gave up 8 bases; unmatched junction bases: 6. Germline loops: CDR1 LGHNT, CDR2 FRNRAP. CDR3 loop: CASGLTGGAEAFF. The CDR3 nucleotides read TGTGCTAGTGGGCTGACAGGGGGCGCGGAAGCTTTCTTT.

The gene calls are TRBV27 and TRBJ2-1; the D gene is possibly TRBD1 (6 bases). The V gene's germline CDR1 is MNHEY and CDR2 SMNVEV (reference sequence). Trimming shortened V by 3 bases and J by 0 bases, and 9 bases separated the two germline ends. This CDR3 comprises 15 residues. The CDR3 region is CASSFEGDSYNEQFF. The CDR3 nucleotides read TGTGCCAGCAGTTTTGAGGGGGACTCCTACAATGAGCAGTTCTTC.

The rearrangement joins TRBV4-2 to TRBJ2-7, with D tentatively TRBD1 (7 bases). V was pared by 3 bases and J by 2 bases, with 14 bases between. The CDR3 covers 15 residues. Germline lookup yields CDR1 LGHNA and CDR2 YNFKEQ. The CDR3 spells CASSQEGAPTYEQYF. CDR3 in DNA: TGTGCCAGCAGCCAGGAGGGGGCCCCAACCTACGAGCAGTACTTC.

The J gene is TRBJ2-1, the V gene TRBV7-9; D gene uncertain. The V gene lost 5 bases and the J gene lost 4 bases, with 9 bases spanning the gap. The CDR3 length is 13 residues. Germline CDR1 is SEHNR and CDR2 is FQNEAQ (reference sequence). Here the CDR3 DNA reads TGTGCCAGCAGCCCCTCCACGTACAATGAGCAGTTCTTC. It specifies CASSPSTYNEQFF. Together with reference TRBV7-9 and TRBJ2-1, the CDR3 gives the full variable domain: DTGVSQNPRHKITKRGQNVTFRCDPISEHNRLYWYRQTLGQGPEFLTYFQNEAQLEKSRLLSDRFSAERPKGSFSTLEIQRTEQGDSAMYLCASSPSTYNEQFFGPGTRLTVL.

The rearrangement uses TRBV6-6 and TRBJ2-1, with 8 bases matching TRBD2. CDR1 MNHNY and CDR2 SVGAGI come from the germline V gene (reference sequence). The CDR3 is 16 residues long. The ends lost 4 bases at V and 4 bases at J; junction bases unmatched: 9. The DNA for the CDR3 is TGTGCCAGCAGTTTCCTCCAAGCGGGGGAGTACAATGAGCAGTTCTTC. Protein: CASSFLQAGEYNEQFF.

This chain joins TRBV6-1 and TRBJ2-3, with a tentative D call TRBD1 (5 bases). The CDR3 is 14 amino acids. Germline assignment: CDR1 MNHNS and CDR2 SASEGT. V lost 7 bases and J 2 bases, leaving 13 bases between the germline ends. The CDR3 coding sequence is TGTGCCAGCAAGGGGTACAGCATCACAGATACGCAGTATTTT. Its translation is CASKGYSITDTQYF.

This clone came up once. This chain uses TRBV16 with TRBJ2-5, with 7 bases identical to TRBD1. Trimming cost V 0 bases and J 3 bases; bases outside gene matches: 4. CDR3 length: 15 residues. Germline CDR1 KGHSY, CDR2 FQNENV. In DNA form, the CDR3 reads TGTGCCAGCAGCCAATCGGGGGACAGCGAAGAGACCCAGTACTTC. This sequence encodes CASSQSGDSEETQYF.

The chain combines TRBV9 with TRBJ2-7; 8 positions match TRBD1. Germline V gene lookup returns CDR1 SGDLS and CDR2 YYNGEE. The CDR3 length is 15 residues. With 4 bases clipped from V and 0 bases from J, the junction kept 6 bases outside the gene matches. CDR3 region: CASSPDRGPSYEQYF. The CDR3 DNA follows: TGTGCCAGCAGCCCTGACAGGGGCCCCTCCTACGAGCAGTACTTC.